The TCR beta chain described here comes from a study of shared clonotypes between healthy human individuals. For each subset, genomic DNA was distributed in equal portions over several immunoSEQ plates. TCRdb's copy holds only in-frame clones and misses some; the assay was immunoSEQ multiplex PCR. Of over 2 million clones in the sample, approximately 95% are singletons; the top ten hold more than 0.1%. Trimming removed 1 base from V and 5 bases from J, with 14 bases in between. Germline CDR1 reads SEHNR; CDR2 reads FQNEAQ (reference sequence). The CDR3 contains 16 residues. Donors were Caucasian adults residing in Nashville, Tennessee, USA.

The chain is built from TRBV7-9 and TRBJ2-2; perhaps D is TRBD1 or TRBD2 (5 bases each). The specimen was naive CD4+ T cells sorted from blood. Subset: CD45RA+ positively selected. The clonotype comes from a young man in good health. CDR3 DNA: TGTGCCAGCAGCTTAGTTGGGACGGACCCTACCGGGGAGCTGTTTTTT. It translates to CASSLVGTDPTGELFF.